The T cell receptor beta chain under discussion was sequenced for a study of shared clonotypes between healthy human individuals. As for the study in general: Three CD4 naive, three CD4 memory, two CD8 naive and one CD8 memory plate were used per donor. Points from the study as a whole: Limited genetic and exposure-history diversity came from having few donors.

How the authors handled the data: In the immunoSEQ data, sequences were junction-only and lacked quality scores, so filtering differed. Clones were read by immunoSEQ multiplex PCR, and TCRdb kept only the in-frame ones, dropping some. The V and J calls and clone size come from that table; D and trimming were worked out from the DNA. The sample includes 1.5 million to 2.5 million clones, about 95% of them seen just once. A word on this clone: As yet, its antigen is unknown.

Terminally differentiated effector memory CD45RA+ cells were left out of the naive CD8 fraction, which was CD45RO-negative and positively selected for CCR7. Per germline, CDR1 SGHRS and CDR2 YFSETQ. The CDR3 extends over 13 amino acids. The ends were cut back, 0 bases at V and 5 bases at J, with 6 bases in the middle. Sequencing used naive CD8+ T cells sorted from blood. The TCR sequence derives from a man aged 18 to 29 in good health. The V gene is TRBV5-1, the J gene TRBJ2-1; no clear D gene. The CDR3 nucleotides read TGCGCCAGCAGCTTGGACTGGGACAATGAGCAGTTCTTC. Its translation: CASSLDWDNEQFF.